This paragraph reports one T cell receptor (beta chain). Only a few counts were recorded for this clonotype. No cognate antigen has been identified for it. The record has no base qualities; no much larger clone is one base away. From the germline V gene (reference sequence), CDR1 is LGHDT and CDR2 is YNNKEL. The CDR3 covers 18 residues, taking in both the cysteine and the phenylalanine. The retained sequence is limited to the CDR3, 54 bases, with the frame set at the first base. After removal of 2 bases from V and 2 bases from J, the junction retains 13 bases not matched to a gene. The donors were around 39 Caucasian individuals from Russia, aged roughly 6 to 90 years, who were systemically healthy. Approximately 9.3 milliliters of peripheral blood were collected from each donor into EDTA-treated Vacutainer tubes. Ficoll-Paque density-gradient centrifugation was used to isolate PBMCs, with at least 6 million obtained per sample. Total RNA was extracted from PBMCs with Trizol reagent, with at least 6 micrograms obtained per sample. The percentages of naive CD45RAhigh/CD27high T cells were determined by flow cytometry on a PBMC aliquot from every donor.

This entry is derived from a study of blood T cells in healthy people across ages (dated by TCRdb to 2013 to 2016). A note on the overall study: In model experiments, roughly one uniquely barcoded TCR beta cDNA molecule per two T cells was captured by template switching. Four age groups were formed from the donors: young (average approximately 15 years), middle-aged (approximately 39), aged (about 62) and long-lived (less than 85). The study measured age-related changes in TCR beta repertoire diversity using deep sequencing normalized with unique cDNA molecular identifiers. Two additional independent replicas of 1 million unique cDNA reads from the same blood draw were analyzed for two donors (one aged 18 to 30 and one aged 80 or older). To avoid experimental bias, donors of different ages were distributed randomly across sequencing lanes. Beyond this particular receptor, the publication reports: Because donor CMV infection status was unknown, age-related changes in expanded clonotypes were potentially confounded. Total diversity estimates from one million sequenced T cells were considered lower bounds and underestimates. Bulk unsorted PBMC profiling prevented conclusive comparison of naive and antigen-experienced compartments. Observed TCR beta diversity per million T cells fell roughly linearly with age, and a significant reduction was already apparent by age roughly 40. Observed TCR beta diversity correlated strongly with the percentage of naive T cells measured by flow cytometry. Compared with the aged group, the long-lived group had more naive CD4+ T cells, fewer expanded clones and increased TCR diversity, suggesting age selection.

Receptor libraries were prepared by 5' RACE. Instrument on record: Illumina HiSeq 2500. The second PCR ran for about 7 to 11 cycles and used a J-beta primer mix along with a sample-barcoded 5' primer. Each TCR beta cDNA molecule received a unique molecular identifier from a template-switch 5' adaptor carrying 12 random nucleotides. Each sample yielded at least 2.5 million CDR3-containing paired-end reads. First-strand cDNA was synthesized from all RNA with the Mint cDNA synthesis kit, primed by a TRBC-specific oligonucleotide. After uracil-DNA glycosylase treatment, a first 18-cycle PCR used universal primers M1SS and BC2_uni_R on all cDNA. In the paper's pipeline: Normalization of each sample was performed by random selection of 1 million high-quality reads, each carrying a distinct molecular identifier. Instead of being binned into consensus sequences, reads with shared molecular identifiers were discarded. CDR3 identification, clonotype clustering and error correction used MiTCR with a Q25 quality threshold and the strictest error-elimination algorithm. A nonparametric unseen species model using Euler transformation provided a lower-bound estimate of total TCR beta diversity. The public reads were reanalyzed by TCRdb: fastp trimming at Q25, MiXCR alignment, in-frame beta chains only. Each CDR3 protein appears once, grouped with its most common genes and DNA. These V and J calls rely on TCRdb rather than the paper's analysis. This sample lists 1.4 million to 1.5 million distinct CDR3 sequences; around 42% were detected once. Jointly, the top ten make up 7.9% of the sample.

The chain joins TRBV3-1 to TRBJ2-3; TRBD2 aligns with 7 central bases. Source material: blood. This receptor was taken from a woman aged 18-29 years in good health. The CDR3 is CASSQYSPGGLSTDTQYF. The DNA sequence is as follows: TGTGCCAGCAGCCAATACTCCCCGGGGGGACTATCCACAGATACGCAGTATTTT.